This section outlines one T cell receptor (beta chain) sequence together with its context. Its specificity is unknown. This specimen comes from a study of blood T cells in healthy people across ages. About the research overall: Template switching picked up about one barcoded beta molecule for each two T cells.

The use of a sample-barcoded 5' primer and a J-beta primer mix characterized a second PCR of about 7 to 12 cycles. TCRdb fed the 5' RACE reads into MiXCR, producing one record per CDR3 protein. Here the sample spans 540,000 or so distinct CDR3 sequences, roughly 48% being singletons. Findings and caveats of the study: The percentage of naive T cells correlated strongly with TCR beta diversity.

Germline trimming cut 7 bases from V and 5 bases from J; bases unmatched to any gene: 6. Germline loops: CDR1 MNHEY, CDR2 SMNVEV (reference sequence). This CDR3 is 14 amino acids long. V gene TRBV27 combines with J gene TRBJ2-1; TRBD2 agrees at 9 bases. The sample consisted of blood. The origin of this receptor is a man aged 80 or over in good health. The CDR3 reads CASKRAGGHNEQFF. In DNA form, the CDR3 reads TGTGCCAGCAAACGAGCGGGAGGACACAATGAGCAGTTCTTC.